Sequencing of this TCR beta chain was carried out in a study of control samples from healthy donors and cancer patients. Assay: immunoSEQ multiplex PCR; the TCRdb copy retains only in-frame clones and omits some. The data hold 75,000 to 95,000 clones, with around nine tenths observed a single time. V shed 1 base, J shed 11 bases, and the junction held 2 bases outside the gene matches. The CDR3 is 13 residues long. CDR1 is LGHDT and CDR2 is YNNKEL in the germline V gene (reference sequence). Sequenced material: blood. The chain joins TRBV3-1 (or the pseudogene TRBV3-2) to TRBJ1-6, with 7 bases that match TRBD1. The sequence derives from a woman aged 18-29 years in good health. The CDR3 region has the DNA TGTGCCAGCAGCCAAGCACAGGGGCCACCCCTCCACTTT. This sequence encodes CASSQAQGPPLHF.